The present T cell receptor beta chain was sequenced within a study of control samples from healthy donors and cancer patients (TCRdb year 2020). On this clone: It has no known antigen specificity. Base qualities were left out, and no much larger clone turns up one base away.

CDR1 and CDR2 were assigned from the germline V gene as LGHNA and YNFKEQ. V sheds 2 bases and J sheds 0 bases, leaving 10 bases between their ends. The cysteine opens and the phenylalanine closes a CDR3 of 16 amino acids. Of all the DNA, just the CDR3 is kept, 48 bases in frame from base 1. Library prep was done by the immunoSEQ multiplex PCR assay. Entries here come from immuneACCESS through TCRdb and include only in-frame sequences with V and J called. Some clones fail to appear in such tables; in the studies checked, an unresolved V gene covers under half of the shortfall, and the cause of the remainder is unknown. Across this sample there are some 70,000 clones, with nearly 85% seen only once. 15% to 18% of the sample lies in the top ten.

The sample was blood. Recombination connected TRBV4-2 to TRBJ1-4; the D gene is not confidently resolved. The sequence derives from a man in his 60s in good health. The nucleotide sequence is TGTGCCAGCAGCCAAACGGAGGGAGCAACTAATGAAAAACTGTTTTTT. This encodes CASSQTEGATNEKLFF.